A selection of T cell receptor beta chains follows, all from one sample in a study of neoadjuvant anti-PD-1 for oral cavity cancer. Measured with immunoSEQ multiplex PCR; TCRdb has only the in-frame clones, and not every one. The repertoire has over 80,000 clones, less than 85% of them found once; the top ten carry around 3.1%. Specimen: PBMCs, collected before nivolumab (anti-PD-1) treatment. The receptors derive from a person aged 40 to 85 with oral cavity squamous cell carcinoma. Both conserved end residues are part of each CDR3. A D gene is named only where the DNA matches it firmly. Clone sizes are given selectively: once, few, many, or a class where the clone is expanded.

length	J	size	D	V	CDR3	DNA
14	TRBJ2-1	.	.	TRBV28	CASKLGGPYNEQFF	TGTGCCAGCAAGTTGGGGGGCCCCTACAATGAGCAGTTCTTC
13	TRBJ1-1	.	.	TRBV6-5	CASSGTLNTEAFF	TGTGCCAGCAGTGGGACCCTGAACACTGAAGCTTTCTTT
17	TRBJ1-2	.	TRBD1	TRBV9	CASSVRSSIQGGDGYTF	TGTGCCAGCAGCGTCCGTTCTTCAATCCAGGGGGGGGATGGCTACACCTTC
13	TRBJ1-2	.	.	TRBV6-1	CASSEAVSYGYTF	TGTGCCAGCAGTGAAGCAGTATCCTATGGCTACACCTTC
16	TRBJ2-3	.	TRBD2	TRBV5-1	CASSLIVSGGLDTQYF	TGCGCCAGCAGCTTGATTGTCTCGGGAGGACTTGATACGCAGTATTTT
14	TRBJ2-7	.	.	TRBV27	CASSPWQSSYEQYF	TGTGCCAGCAGTCCCTGGCAGAGCTCCTACGAGCAGTACTTC
14	TRBJ1-3	.	.	TRBV6-1	CASSGQGKGNTIYF	TGTGCCAGCAGTGGGCAGGGGAAAGGAAACACCATATATTTT
15	TRBJ2-5	.	TRBD2	TRBV10-3	CAISDSTSGQETQYF	TGTGCCATCAGTGATTCGACTAGCGGACAAGAGACCCAGTACTTC
16	TRBJ2-3	once	TRBD1	TRBV6-6	CAIRRAGGRGTDTQYF	TGTGCCATTAGGAGAGCAGGGGGAAGGGGCACAGATACGCAGTATTTT
13	TRBJ2-7	.	TRBD1	TRBV14	CASSARTGGEQYF	TGTGCCAGCAGCGCCAGGACAGGAGGCGAGCAGTACTTC
15	TRBJ2-2	.	.	TRBV19	CASSPRGLATGELFF	TGTGCCAGTAGCCCGAGGGGCCTAGCTACCGGGGAGCTGTTTTTT
16	TRBJ2-1	.	TRBD2	TRBV29-1	CSVVGSSGRSANEQFF	TGCAGCGTTGTAGGGAGTAGCGGGAGGTCGGCGAATGAGCAGTTCTTC
17	TRBJ1-1	.	.	TRBV5-4	CASSPPRRGAEDTEAFF	TGTGCCAGCAGCCCACCAAGGAGGGGGGCGGAAGACACTGAAGCTTTCTTT
17	TRBJ1-2	once	TRBD1	TRBV6-1	CASSETQGQGTNYGYTF	TGTGCCAGCAGTGAAACACAAGGACAGGGGACTAACTATGGCTACACCTTC
13	TRBJ2-1	.	TRBD2	TRBV30	CARLAGGPNEQFF	TGTGCCAGATTAGCGGGAGGGCCTAATGAGCAGTTCTTC
17	TRBJ1-3	.	.	TRBV4-1	CASSQDTPRGPGNTIYF	TGCGCCAGCAGCCAAGATACCCCGCGCGGCCCTGGAAACACCATATATTTT
15	TRBJ1-5	.	.	TRBV30	CAWSVPRAGDQPQHF	TGTGCCTGGAGTGTACCCCGGGCAGGGGATCAGCCCCAGCATTTT
15	TRBJ1-2	.	.	TRBV2	CASSEEGQLNYGYTF	TGTGCCAGCAGTGAAGAAGGGCAGCTTAACTATGGCTACACCTTC
10	TRBJ1-1	.	.	TRBV30	CAWSVPKGFF	TGTGCCTGGAGTGTACCTAAGGGGTTCTTT
14	TRBJ2-7	few	TRBD1	TRBV5-4	CASSSGQGTYEQYF	TGTGCCAGCAGCTCGGGACAGGGGACCTACGAGCAGTACTTC
14	TRBJ2-1	.	TRBD2	TRBV2	CASKGTSGHNEQFF	TGTGCCAGCAAGGGGACTAGCGGACACAATGAGCAGTTCTTC
12	TRBJ2-5	.	.	TRBV30	CAWSLGVKTQYF	TGTGCCTGGAGTCTGGGGGTCAAGACCCAGTACTTC
11	TRBJ2-7	few	.	TRBV10-1	CASSDGYEQYF	TGCGCCAGCAGTGACGGATACGAGCAGTACTTC
12	TRBJ1-4	.	.	TRBV30	CAWSPGAPGLFF	TGTGCCTGGAGCCCCGGGGCGCCGGGACTGTTTTTT
16	TRBJ2-1	.	.	TRBV6-5	CASSSEGGISYNEQFF	TGTGCCAGCAGTTCCGAAGGGGGGATCTCCTACAATGAGCAGTTCTTC
15	TRBJ2-7	.	TRBD1	TRBV27	CASSLIRTGGYEQYF	TGTGCCAGCAGTTTAATCCGGACAGGGGGGTACGAGCAGTACTTC
13	TRBJ1-2	.	.	TRBV9	CASSAGWGYGYTF	TGTGCCAGCAGCGCGGGGTGGGGCTATGGCTACACCTTC
14	TRBJ2-3	.	.	TRBV7-3	CASAIERGADTQYF	TGTGCCAGCGCCATTGAGAGGGGCGCAGATACGCAGTATTTT
13	TRBJ1-2	.	.	TRBV29-1	CSVEDLGAVGYTF	TGCAGCGTTGAAGACCTAGGGGCTGTTGGCTACACCTTC
12	TRBJ1-3	.	.	TRBV30	CAWSASRNTIYF	TGTGCCTGGTCGGCTAGCAGAAACACCATATATTTT
14	TRBJ1-2	.	TRBD1	TRBV14	CASSLGTGVYGYTF	TGTGCCAGCAGCCTCGGGACAGGGGTGTATGGCTACACCTTC